This TCR beta chain emerged from a study of T cell changes during pregnancy in multiple sclerosis. Produced via immunoSEQ multiplex PCR; TCRdb's table is partial and in-frame only. The table lists approximately 45,000 clones, roughly nine tenths of them singletons, with 0.37% in the top ten. CDR1 and CDR2 from the germline V gene are MNHEY and SMNVEV (reference sequence). This CDR3 has 16 residues. V shed 5 bases and J 5 bases; nucleotides not matched to a gene: 9. This chain uses TRBV27 with TRBJ2-5; 12 bases are shared with TRBD2. This TCR was recovered from a female donor in good health, enrolled as a control in a pregnancy study. Sample: CD4+ T cells from peripheral blood mononuclear cells, taken in the second trimester of pregnancy. DNA for the CDR3: TGTGCCAGCAGTCCCCGACTAGCGGGGGCGCGGGAGACCCAGTACTTC. Translated: CASSPRLAGARETQYF.